This section outlines one TCR beta chain sequence together with its context. After removal of 7 bases from V and 6 bases from J, the junction contained 7 bases not matched to a gene. This CDR3 has 13 amino acids. CDR1 and CDR2 from the germline V gene are SGDLS and YYNGEE. These data come from a study of blood T cell repertoires in COVID-19. As for the study in general: Researchers got acute and convalescent COVID-19 samples from the United States, Italy and Spain. T cells, B-cell-depleted T cells, or PBMCs provided the cDNA or gDNA that served as material.

Per the original methods: How many nucleated cells were present was estimated from reference gene primer amplification. The protocol was immunoSEQ multiplex PCR, while the TCRdb copy is restricted to in-frame clones and leaves out a portion. V, J and clone size derive from that table, while D and trimming were established from the DNA sequence. The sample lists about 130,000 clones; 86% were seen once. Patients at the Seattle site were enrolled during active infection and followed longitudinally. The specimen was peripheral blood. This chain links TRBV9 with TRBJ1-1, with 9 bases that match TRBD1. The TCR sequence derives from a woman in her 70s with COVID-19, enrolled during active disease. CDR3 protein: CASGGTGRAEAFF. The CDR3 nucleotides read TGTGCCAGCGGGGGGACAGGGCGCGCTGAAGCTTTCTTT.